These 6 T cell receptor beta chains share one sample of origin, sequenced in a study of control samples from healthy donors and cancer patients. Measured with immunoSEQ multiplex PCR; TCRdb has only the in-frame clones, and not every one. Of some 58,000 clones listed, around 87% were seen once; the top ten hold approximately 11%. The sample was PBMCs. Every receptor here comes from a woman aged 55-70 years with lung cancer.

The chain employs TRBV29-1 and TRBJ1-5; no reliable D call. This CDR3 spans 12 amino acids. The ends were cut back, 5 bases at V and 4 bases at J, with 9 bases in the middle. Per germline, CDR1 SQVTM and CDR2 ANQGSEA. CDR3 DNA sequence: TGCAGCGTTAAGGCCAGTAATCAGCCCCAGCATTTT. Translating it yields CSVKASNQPQHF.

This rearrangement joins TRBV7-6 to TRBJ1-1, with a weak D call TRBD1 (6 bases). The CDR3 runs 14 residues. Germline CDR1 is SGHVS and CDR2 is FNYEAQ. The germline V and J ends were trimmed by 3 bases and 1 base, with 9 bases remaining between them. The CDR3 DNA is TGTGCCAGCAGCTTTGGCAGGGGGAACACTGAAGCTTTCTTT. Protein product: CASSFGRGNTEAFF.

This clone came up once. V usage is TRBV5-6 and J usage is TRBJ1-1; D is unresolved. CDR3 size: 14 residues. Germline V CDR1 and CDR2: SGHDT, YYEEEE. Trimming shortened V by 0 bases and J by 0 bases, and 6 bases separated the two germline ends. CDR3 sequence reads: CASSLDRLNTEAFF. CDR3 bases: TGTGCCAGCAGCTTGGACAGACTGAACACTGAAGCTTTCTTT.

CDR3 coding DNA: TGTGCCTGGGGCCAGGGATTATCCGCGCAGTTCTTC. This translates into CAWGQGLSAQFF. The chain has TRBV30 and TRBJ2-1, with D tentatively TRBD1 (5 bases). Trimming took off 5 bases at V and 12 bases at J, with 17 bases between the two ends. CDR1 GTSNPN and CDR2 SVGIG come from the germline V gene (reference sequence). The CDR3 is 12 residues long.

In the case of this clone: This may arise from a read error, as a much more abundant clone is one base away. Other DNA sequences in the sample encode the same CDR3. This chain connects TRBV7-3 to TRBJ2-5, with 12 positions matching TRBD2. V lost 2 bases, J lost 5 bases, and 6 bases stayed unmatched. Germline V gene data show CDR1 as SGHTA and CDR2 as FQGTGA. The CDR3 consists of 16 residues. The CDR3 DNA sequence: TGTGCCAGCAGCTTAGGGGCTAGCGGGGGGGTTGAGACCCAGTACTTC. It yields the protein CASSLGASGGVETQYF. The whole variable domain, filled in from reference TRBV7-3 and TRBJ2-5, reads GAGVSQTPSNKVTEKGKYVELRCDPISGHTALYWYRQSLGQGPEFLIYFQGTGAADDSGLPNDRFFAVRPEGSVSTLKIQRTERGDSAVYLCASSLGASGGVETQYFGPGTRLLVL.

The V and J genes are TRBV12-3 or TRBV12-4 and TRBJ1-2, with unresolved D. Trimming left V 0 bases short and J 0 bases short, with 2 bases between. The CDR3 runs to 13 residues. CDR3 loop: CASSLAPNYGYTF. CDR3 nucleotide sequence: TGTGCCAGCAGTTTAGCCCCTAACTATGGCTACACCTTC.